Described below is a single TCR beta chain sequence and its context. Its recognized antigen is unknown. An end of the junction does not agree with germline; a read error may underlie this. Bulk unsorted tissue served as the source for RNA extraction, and RNA quality was assessed using a NanoDrop ND-1000 and an Agilent 2100. The normal lung samples consisted of distant non-tumor tissue collected more than 3 cm from the tumor edge. All donors had newly diagnosed lung cancer, had not received prior chemotherapy, and were admitted for thoracic surgery in China between August and November 2014. The study excluded patients who had received radiotherapy or chemotherapy before or who had another cancer at the same time. Surgical tissue pieces of roughly 1-2 cm3 were preserved in RNAlater solution and stored at -80 °C until use. This entry belongs to a study of tumor and adjacent non-tumor tissue in lung cancer (dated by TCRdb to the late 2010s). About the investigation overall: The cohort included 12 adenocarcinoma, a couple of squamous cell carcinoma and 1 small cell lung cancer patients. The roughly 15 enrolled patients, of whom some ten were men and 5 were women, were aged about 31 to 80 years and were diagnosed with TNM stage I to III disease. Sequencing produced roughly 130 million productive TCRbeta reads in total, an average of approximately 4.2 million reads per sample. Using bulk TCRbeta repertoires from some 15 lung cancer patients, the study set lung tumor tissue side by side with matched distant non-tumor lung tissue. TCRbeta CDR3 sequencing was performed on fewer than 35 paired specimens, with one tumor sample and one normal lung sample collected per patient. What the work shows at the level of the full study, not this receptor alone: Neither the sequencing platform nor unique molecular identifiers are mentioned in the methods. The top 100 clones made up a significantly larger cumulative share of the repertoire in normal lung than in tumor tissue. Because peripheral blood was not sequenced, blood TCRbeta repertoires in the lung cancer patients of the study were not examined. Tumor tissue showed significantly greater TCR diversity (inverse Simpson) than normal lung tissue (about 400 vs 180, P = 0.0075, Mann-Whitney U test). With only approximately 16 patients in the cohort, the authors noted that larger samples and more detailed clinical data are needed. TCR diversity was significantly higher in younger patients, and greater tumor TCR diversity was associated with shorter overall survival and shorter disease-free survival.

Libraries were made using multiplex PCR. The sample was run on an Illumina HiSeq 2500. TCRbeta libraries were constructed through three rounds of nested PCR with primers (Table S4) according to protocols modified from ARM-PCR. Before sequencing, PCR products in the 200-500 bp range were cut out of the gel and cleaned up using the QIAquick gel extraction kit. The authors processed their data as follows. Trimmomatic was used to clean the reads, FLASH merged the cleaned reads into complete CDR3 sequences, and MiTCR assigned the sequences to V(D)J germline segments. VDJtools was used to compute clonal diversity as the inverse Simpson's index. A read counted as productive if the sequence was in-frame and lacked a premature stop codon. The public reads were reanalyzed by TCRdb: fastp trimming at Q25, MiXCR alignment, in-frame beta chains only. A single entry per CDR3 protein holds the most common genes and DNA from its merged rows. These V and J calls derive from TCRdb rather than the authors' analysis. The sample contains roughly 67,000 distinct CDR3 sequences, around three quarters of them found a single time. 40% to 45% of the sample belongs to the ten largest clones.

The specimen was distant non-tumor lung tissue. The origin of this receptor is a man aged 55 to 69 with non-small cell lung cancer.

For the CDR3, the sequence is CASSSEKDNYEQYF. The DNA sequence reads TGTGCCAGCAGCTCCGAAAAGGACAACTACGAGCAGTATTTC. Rearrangement joined TRBV28 to TRBJ2-7; tentative D gene TRBD1, with 5 bases matching. The germline V gene supplies CDR1 MDHEN and CDR2 SYDVKM. The CDR3 runs 14 residues from the cysteine to the phenylalanine. Just CDR3 DNA is preserved here, 42 bases in frame from base 1.